Each of the 10 T cell receptor beta chains below was sequenced from the same sample in a study of OX40 agonist ivuxolimab in advanced cancers. Some clones are missing from TCRdb's copy, which holds only in-frame ones; the method was immunoSEQ multiplex PCR. The sample holds roughly 82,000 clones, around 92% seen once. The sequencing used CD4+ or CD8+ T cells sorted from blood, collected in a trial of the OX40 agonist ivuxolimab. Source of these receptors: an adult with an advanced solid tumor such as melanoma, head and neck, liver or kidney cancer.

This clone has only one observation. The chain recombines TRBV7-9 with TRBJ2-5; unclear D gene. Trimming cost V 1 base and J 3 bases, with 9 bases left between them. The CDR3 loop spans 14 amino acids. Germline assignment: CDR1 SEHNR and CDR2 FQNEAQ (reference sequence). The CDR3 is CASSLVGSEETQYF. In DNA, the CDR3 is TGTGCCAGCAGCTTAGTTGGGTCAGAAGAGACCCAGTACTTC.

This chain links TRBV13 with TRBJ2-5; D perhaps matches TRBD1 (5 bases). CDR3 size: 14 residues. V was trimmed by 0 bases and J by 5 bases, leaving 10 bases between them. Germline V CDR1 and CDR2: PRHDT, FYEKMQ (reference sequence). As DNA, the CDR3 is TGTGCCAGCAGCTTAGGCTCAGGGTCCGAGACCCAGTACTTC. This translates into CASSLGSGSETQYF.

This clone was detected only once. The chain recombines TRBV28 with TRBJ2-7; D possibly corresponds to TRBD2 (5 bases). The CDR3 sequence is 14 residues long. V gave up 1 base and J gave up 2 bases, with 9 bases separating them. The V gene's germline CDR1 is MDHEN and CDR2 SYDVKM. The CDR3 DNA sequence: TGTGCCAGCAGTTTATATTCGGGGACCTACGAGCAGTACTTC. This gives the protein CASSLYSGTYEQYF.

The chain employs TRBV10-3 and TRBJ1-4, with D possibly matching TRBD1 (5 bases). V lost 8 bases, J lost 0 bases, and 13 bases lay in between. CDR3 length: 15 residues. Germline loops: CDR1 ENHRY, CDR2 SYGVKD. CDR3 region: CAIRGELATNEKLFF. CDR3 coding DNA: TGTGCCATCCGGGGGGAGCTCGCAACTAATGAAAAACTGTTTTTT.

The table lists this clone with a count of one. The rearrangement joins TRBV4-1 to TRBJ2-2, with 10 positions matching TRBD2. CDR3 length equals 16 residues. Germline-derived CDR1 and CDR2 are MGHRA and YSYEKL. The J segment lost 8 bases and the V segment lost 0 bases, leaving 6 bases of the junction unmatched. The CDR3: CASSQDPSGSLGELFF. The CDR3 coding sequence is TGCGCCAGCAGCCAAGACCCTAGCGGGAGTTTAGGGGAGCTGTTTTTT.

The chain uses TRBV7-6 and TRBJ1-1, with D unclear. The CDR3 spans 16 residues. Per germline, CDR1 SGHVS and CDR2 FNYEAQ. V lost 0 bases and J lost 1, with 12 bases in between. DNA for the CDR3: TGTGCCAGCAGCTTAGCGGTAGGTAGGGAGAACACTGAAGCTTTCTTT. Translation: CASSLAVGRENTEAFF.

This chain uses TRBV11-2 with TRBJ2-7; 9 bases fit TRBD2. The length of the CDR3 is 16 residues. Trimming took 5 bases from V and 2 from J; bases not matched to a gene: 10. Germline V gene data show CDR1 as SGHAT and CDR2 as FQNNGV. The CDR3, as DNA: TGTGCCAGCAGCCTGCTCAGCGGGGGGCCTACCTACGAGCAGTACTTC. This sequence encodes CASSLLSGGPTYEQYF.

The rearrangement links TRBV20-1 to TRBJ1-2; maybe TRBD1 (5 bases). CDR1 DFQATT and CDR2 SNEGSKA come from the germline V gene (reference sequence). V was clipped by 7 bases and J by 5 bases, with 11 bases between them. This CDR3 region has 11 residues. The CDR3: CSVGGHYGYTF. The CDR3 DNA is TGCAGTGTGGGTGGACATTATGGCTACACCTTC.

The rearrangement joins TRBV5-6 to TRBJ1-6, with D possibly TRBD1 on 5 matching bases. CDR1 SGHDT and CDR2 YYEEEE come from the germline V gene. Deletions cut 1 base from V and 4 bases from J, with 12 bases between. The CDR3 loop spans 16 amino acids. The CDR3 DNA follows: TGTGCCAGCAGCTTGCGGGGCCCCTCGTATAATTCACCCCTCCACTTT. Translated, it gives CASSLRGPSYNSPLHF.

The rearrangement joins TRBV6-5 to TRBJ1-5; no reliable D call. From germline, CDR1 is MNHEY and CDR2 SVGAGI. This CDR3 comprises 15 residues. V lost 5 bases, J lost 3 bases, and 14 bases lay in between. The chain's CDR3 is CASSPRRQFNQPQHF. CDR3 DNA sequence: TGTGCCAGCAGTCCTCGGCGTCAGTTCAATCAGCCCCAGCATTTT.